A selection of T cell receptor beta chains follows, all from one sample in a study of shared clonotypes between healthy human individuals. Generated by immunoSEQ multiplex PCR, the TCRdb table keeps only in-frame clones and is missing some. This table has millions of clones, 90% to 95% appearing once. Sequencing was done on a sample of naive CD4+ T cells sorted from blood. The receptor source for this set is a young man in good health. The CDR3 runs from the conserved cysteine through the conserved F or W. The D gene is left open where the match is weak. Expanded clones are given a class, and other clones once, few, many or no size at all.

>14|TRBJ2-7|TRBV30|TRBD1|NA
CAWGGTGHAYEQYF
TGTGCCTGGGGGGGGACAGGGCATGCCTACGAGCAGTACTTC
>13|TRBJ1-6|TRBV19|NA|once
CANRTRDNSPLHF
TGTGCCAACCGGACAAGAGATAATTCACCCCTCCACTTT
>13|TRBJ1-1|TRBV6-1|TRBD1|NA
CASKTGGGTEAFF
TGTGCCAGCAAAACAGGGGGTGGCACTGAAGCTTTCTTT
>16|TRBJ2-3|TRBV11-1|TRBD2|NA
CASSLVGLRGADTQYF
TGTGCCAGCAGCTTAGTGGGACTACGAGGCGCAGATACGCAGTATTTT
>14|TRBJ2-3|TRBV18|TRBD1|NA
CASSRQGVTDTQYF
TGTGCCAGCTCACGACAGGGGGTCACAGATACGCAGTATTTT
>16|TRBJ2-4|TRBV5-1|NA|NA
CASSSSPQGTTNIQYF
TGCGCCAGCAGCAGTTCCCCACAGGGAACAACAAACATTCAGTACTTC
>13|TRBJ2-1|TRBV6-1|NA|NA
CASNQARVNEQFF
TGTGCCAGCAATCAGGCCCGGGTCAATGAGCAGTTCTTC
>18|TRBJ2-7|TRBV6-1|NA|NA
CASSEAPPTFDSTYEQYF
TGTGCCAGCAGTGAAGCGCCCCCTACATTCGACAGCACCTACGAGCAGTACTTC
>15|TRBJ2-2|TRBV10-3|TRBD2|NA
CAISSSTSGAGELFF
TGTGCCATCAGCTCCTCAACTAGCGGGGCCGGGGAGCTGTTTTTT
>16|TRBJ2-1|TRBV10-3|NA|NA
CAISESGYREGNEQFF
TGTGCCATCAGTGAGTCGGGGTACAGGGAGGGGAATGAGCAGTTCTTC
>15|TRBJ1-2|TRBV7-2|NA|NA
CASSFATPSRRGYTF
TGTGCCAGCAGCTTCGCTACTCCCAGTCGGCGCGGCTACACCTTC
>15|TRBJ1-2|TRBV2|TRBD1|NA
CASSEGRQGPYGYTF
TGTGCCAGCAGTGAGGGGCGACAGGGGCCCTATGGCTACACCTTC
>19|TRBJ2-5|TRBV5-1|NA|NA
CASSLRSRGGARLQETQYF
TGCGCCAGCAGCTTACGATCGAGGGGCGGGGCCCGGCTTCAAGAGACCCAGTACTTC
>14|TRBJ1-1|TRBV6-1|TRBD1|few
CASKEQGDMAEAFF
TGTGCCAGCAAAGAACAGGGGGATATGGCTGAAGCTTTCTTT
>14|TRBJ1-6|TRBV30|TRBD1|few
CAWSFDRVISPLHF
TGTGCCTGGAGTTTCGACAGGGTGATTTCACCCCTCCACTTT
>18|TRBJ2-1|TRBV5-6|TRBD2|NA
CASSLEGLLAGIYNEQFF
TGTGCCAGCAGCTTGGAGGGTTTGCTAGCGGGAATCTACAATGAGCAGTTCTTC
>15|TRBJ1-4|TRBV18|NA|NA
CASSARLGDVEKLFF
TGTGCCAGCTCAGCACGACTCGGGGACGTTGAAAAACTGTTTTTT